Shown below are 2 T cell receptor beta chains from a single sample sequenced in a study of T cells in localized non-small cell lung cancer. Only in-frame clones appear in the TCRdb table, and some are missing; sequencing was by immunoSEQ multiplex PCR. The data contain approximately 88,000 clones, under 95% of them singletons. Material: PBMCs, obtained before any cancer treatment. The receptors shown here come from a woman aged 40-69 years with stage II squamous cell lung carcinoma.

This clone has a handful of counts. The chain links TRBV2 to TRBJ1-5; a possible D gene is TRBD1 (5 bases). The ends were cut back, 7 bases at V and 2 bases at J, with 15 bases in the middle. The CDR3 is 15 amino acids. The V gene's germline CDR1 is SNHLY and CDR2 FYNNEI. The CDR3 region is CASTAGSGGNQPQHF. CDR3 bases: TGTGCCAGCACCGCAGGGAGTGGTGGCAATCAGCCCCAGCATTTT.

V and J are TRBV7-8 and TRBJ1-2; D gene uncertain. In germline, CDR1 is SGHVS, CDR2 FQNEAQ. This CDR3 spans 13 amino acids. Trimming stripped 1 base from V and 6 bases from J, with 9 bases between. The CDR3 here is CASSLGGINGYTF. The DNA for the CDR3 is TGTGCCAGCAGCTTAGGAGGGATTAATGGCTACACCTTC.